These 21 T cell receptor beta chains originate from one sample sequenced in a study of T cell repertoires in cytomegalovirus infection. Which antigens these TCRs recognize remains unknown. TCRdb re-called the reads with MiXCR, one entry per CDR3 protein. Of about 830,000 distinct CDR3 sequences in the sample, about 30% were seen once. The specimen comprised cultured CD8+ T cells from PBMCs, sampled from culture after CMV antigen stimulation. The receptors stem from a human donor in good health (CMV status not recorded). Some clones in this sample may be carry-over from other donors' samples.

This clonotype appeared a single time. The rearrangement joins TRBV5-6 to TRBJ2-1, with D possibly TRBD2 on 7 matching bases. Germline V CDR1 and CDR2: SGHDT, YYEEEE. There are 16 residues in the CDR3. The V and J ends lost 2 bases and 6 bases respectively, with 18 bases between them. CDR3 protein: CASSFGEGGPRNEQFF. The CDR3 DNA is TGTGCCAGCAGCTTTGGTGAGGGGGGGCCGCGCAATGAGCAGTTCTTC.

This clonotype showed up many times. This chain links TRBV7-8 with TRBJ2-4; the match to TRBD2 covers 8 bases. This CDR3 region has 17 residues. Germline V gives CDR1 SGHVS, CDR2 FQNEAQ. V was pared by 5 bases and J by 2 bases, with 11 bases of the junction left unmatched. The CDR3 region is CASSPGTRSGPKNIQYF. The DNA for the CDR3 is TGTGCCAGCAGCCCGGGGACTAGATCGGGTCCCAAAAACATTCAGTACTTC.

This clonotype appeared once. The chain recombines TRBV29-1 with TRBJ1-2; D possibly corresponds to TRBD1 (6 bases). V was cut by 5 bases and J by 8 bases, with 12 bases left in between. This CDR3 is 11 amino acids long. Germline V lookup: CDR1 SQVTM, CDR2 ANQGSEA. CDR3 in amino acids: CSVQGRVGYTF. The CDR3 nucleotides read TGCAGCGTTCAGGGGCGTGTCGGCTACACCTTC.

The rearrangement links TRBV25-1 to TRBJ2-7; the match to TRBD2 covers 8 bases. This CDR3 comprises 13 residues. Germline CDR1 reads MGHDK; CDR2 reads SYGVNS. The V gene end was trimmed by 7 bases and the J gene end by 6 bases; junction bases not matched to a gene: 8. The CDR3 reads CASIGLAESEQYV. The CDR3 DNA follows: TGTGCCAGCATTGGACTAGCCGAGTCCGAGCAGTACGTC.

Turning to this clonotype: This clone may be a read error of a much larger clone one base away. V and J are TRBV7-2 and TRBJ2-3, with D possibly TRBD2 on 5 matching bases. Germline V gives CDR1 SGHTA, CDR2 FQGNSA. The V end was cut by 5 bases, the J end by 0 bases, with 9 bases between. The CDR3 is made up of 14 amino acids. The CDR3 protein is CTSSPGLSTDTQYF. DNA for the CDR3: TGTACCAGCAGCCCCGGACTTAGCACAGATACGCAGTATTTT.

The chain joins TRBV6-6 to TRBJ2-7; TRBD1 matches 9 bases. V lost 6 bases to trimming and J lost 4 bases; unmatched junction nucleotides: 10. The CDR3 has 15 amino acids. Germline-derived CDR1 and CDR2 are MNHNY and SVGAGI (reference sequence). The CDR3 DNA reads TGTGCCAGCAGCCCCGACAGGGGGAATGGATACGAGCAGTACGTC. Its protein product is CASSPDRGNGYEQYV.

This clonotype was picked up a small number of times. This chain uses TRBV6-1 with TRBJ2-1; the D is unclear. The CDR3 runs 12 residues. Germline V lookup: CDR1 MNHNS, CDR2 SASEGT. The V end was cut by 6 bases, the J end by 9 bases, with 12 bases between. The CDR3 DNA follows: TGTGCCAGCAGCACTTACAGTGGTGAGCAGTTCTTC. Encoded protein: CASSTYSGEQFF.

The chain is built from TRBV10-3 and TRBJ2-2, with 12 bases aligning to TRBD1. V shed 6 bases, J shed 5 bases, and the junction held 4 bases outside the gene matches. The length of the CDR3 is 15 residues. CDR1 and CDR2 (germline): ENHRY, SYGVKD. CDR3 in amino acids: CAISVGQGATGELFF. In nucleotides, the CDR3 is TGTGCCATCAGCGTGGGACAGGGGGCGACCGGGGAGCTGTTTTTT.

This chain links TRBV4-1 with TRBJ2-1, with 9 bases fitting TRBD1. Germline V gene sequence: CDR1 MGHRA, CDR2 YSYEKL. Losses at the gene ends were 3 bases for V and 8 bases for J; bases not matched to a gene: 8. The CDR3 is 15 residues long. The CDR3 spells CASSHPPGQGYEQFF. As DNA, the CDR3 is TGCGCCAGCAGCCACCCTCCGGGACAGGGCTATGAGCAGTTCTTC.

The chain is built from TRBV4-3 and TRBJ1-2; D remains ambiguous. Trimming stripped 2 bases from V and 5 bases from J, with 12 bases between. Germline V gene data show CDR1 as LGHNA and CDR2 as YSLEER. The CDR3 is 14 residues long. The CDR3 DNA follows: TGCGCCAGCAGCCAATTGACTAGAGGGTATGGCTACACCTTC. It encodes CASSQLTRGYGYTF.

This clonotype was counted only a few times. The chain joins TRBV28 to TRBJ2-2; 7 bases are shared with TRBD1. The CDR3 has 14 amino acids. Looked up from germline, CDR1 is MDHEN and CDR2 is SYDVKM. Trimming took 3 bases from V and 5 from J; bases not matched to a gene: 3. The CDR3 reads CASSLTGLTGELFF. CDR3 DNA sequence: TGTGCCAGCAGTTTGACAGGGCTTACCGGGGAGCTGTTTTTT.

This clonotype was seen more than once but under ten times. This sequence joins TRBV7-2 and TRBJ1-1, with unresolved D. The germline V and J ends were trimmed by 2 bases and 0 bases, with 13 bases remaining between them. The CDR3 is 16 amino acids. The germline gives CDR1 SGHTA, CDR2 FQGNSA. In DNA form, the CDR3 reads TGTGCCAGCAGCTTAATCCAAATTACCATGAACACTGAAGCTTTCTTT. It specifies CASSLIQITMNTEAFF.

This chain connects TRBV11-2 to TRBJ2-5; D is unclear. The length of the CDR3 is 15 residues. Per the germline V gene, CDR1 is SGHAT and CDR2 is FQNNGV. The V end lost 0 bases, the J end lost 0 bases, and 8 bases lay between the germline ends. The CDR3 DNA is TGTGCCAGCAGCTTAGAATTCCGCTACCAAGAGACCCAGTACTTC. It yields the protein CASSLEFRYQETQYF.

This clonotype appeared a few times. The V call is TRBV7-9, the J call TRBJ1-1; D is possibly TRBD1 (6 bases). The CDR3 covers 13 residues. Germline CDR1 is SEHNR and CDR2 is FQNEAQ (reference sequence). V lost 4 bases and J 5 bases, leaving 11 bases between the germline ends. CDR3: CASSSQGRTEAFF. CDR3 coding DNA: TGTGCCAGCAGCTCACAGGGTAGAACTGAAGCTTTCTTT.

A note on this clonotype: At one end the junction does not follow the germline gene, possibly because of a read error. V and J are TRBV12-3 or TRBV12-4 and TRBJ2-1; perhaps TRBD1 as D (5 bases). The CDR3 is 15 amino acids. CDR3 loop: CANSLRTIQVNEQFF. For the CDR3, the DNA is TGTGCCAACAGTTTGCGGACAATCCAGGTAAATGAGCAGTTCTTC.

As for this clonotype: In this CDR3 the conserved last residue, phenylalanine or tryptophan, is missing, so a read error is likely. The chain joins TRBV7-9 to TRBJ1-1; no definite D call. V was trimmed by 0 bases and J by 4 bases, leaving 3 bases between them. CDR1 is SEHNR, CDR2 FQNEAQ, per germline (reference sequence). CDR3 size: 12 residues. DNA for the CDR3: TGTGCCAGCAGCTTAGCAGTCACTGAAGCTTTCTCT. The encoded protein is CASSLAVTEAFS.

The genes are TRBV6-5 and TRBJ2-2, with D tentatively TRBD1 (5 bases). Germline values: CDR1 MNHEY, CDR2 SVGAGI. V shed 5 bases and J shed 7 bases, with 20 bases lying between them. This CDR3 is built from 16 residues. The CDR3 DNA sequence: TGTGCCAGCAGTACATCGACAGTGGCTGGAGACGGGGAGCTGTTTTTT. It specifies CASSTSTVAGDGELFF.

This clonotype showed up just a few times. This rearrangement joins TRBV6-1 to TRBJ1-2; tentative D call: TRBD1 (6 bases). Trimming removed 5 bases at V and 8 bases at J, with 15 bases between. This CDR3 has 13 residues. Per the germline V gene, CDR1 is MNHNS and CDR2 is SASEGT. The CDR3 DNA sequence: TGTGCCAGCAGTATTTACCCAGGGGAGGGCTACACCTTC. Translating gives CASSIYPGEGYTF.

This clonotype was detected only a few times. The gene calls are TRBV3-1 and TRBJ1-2; perhaps TRBD1 as D (5 bases). Germline V gene lookup returns CDR1 LGHDT and CDR2 YNNKEL (reference sequence). The CDR3 is made up of 16 amino acids. V was cut by 0 bases and J by 2 bases, with 13 bases left in between. CDR3 DNA sequence: TGTGCCAGCAGCCAAGAAACCGACAGTGGGAACTATGGCTACACCTTC. Its protein is CASSQETDSGNYGYTF.

This clonotype was seen once. Being one base from a much bigger clone, this may be a read error. This CDR3 is missing its conserved last phenylalanine or tryptophan, likely due to a read error. The chain has TRBV7-2 and TRBJ2-3; 7 bases are a match to TRBD1. Trimming took 0 bases from V and 2 from J; bases not matched to a gene: 2. Germline V gene data show CDR1 as SGHTA and CDR2 as FQGNSA. This CDR3 comprises 15 residues. CDR3 in amino acids: CASSLADRVTDTQYS. The CDR3 bases are TGTGCCAGCAGCTTAGCAGACAGGGTCACAGATACGCAGTATTCT.

V and J are TRBV25-1 and TRBJ1-1; D gene uncertain. CDR3 length equals 13 residues. Per the germline V gene, CDR1 is MGHDK and CDR2 is SYGVNS. The V end was cut by 1 base, the J end by 8 bases, with 11 bases between. The CDR3 bases are TGTGCCAGCAGTGAATGGGGAGCCTCCGAAGCTTTCTTT. Translated, it gives CASSEWGASEAFF.